The following is a T cell receptor (beta chain) sequence with its context. The entry originates in a study of blood T cell repertoires in COVID-19. The repertoire was sequenced with immunoSEQ multiplex PCR; TCRdb's copy has only in-frame clones and lacks some. Here the sample spans around 180,000 clones, under 80% being singletons. This clonotype was obtained from a woman aged 80 or over with acute or convalescent COVID-19. Sequencing was performed on peripheral blood.

CDR3 protein: CASSQASTGGGNTIYF. CDR3 nucleotide sequence: TGTGCCAGCAGCCAAGCGTCGACAGGGGGTGGAAACACCATATATTTT. V and J are TRBV4-2 and TRBJ1-3; 9 bases are a match to TRBD1. After removal of 1 base from V and 3 bases from J, the junction contained 4 bases not matched to a gene. The CDR3 length is 16 residues. The germline V gene has CDR1 LGHNA and CDR2 YNFKEQ.